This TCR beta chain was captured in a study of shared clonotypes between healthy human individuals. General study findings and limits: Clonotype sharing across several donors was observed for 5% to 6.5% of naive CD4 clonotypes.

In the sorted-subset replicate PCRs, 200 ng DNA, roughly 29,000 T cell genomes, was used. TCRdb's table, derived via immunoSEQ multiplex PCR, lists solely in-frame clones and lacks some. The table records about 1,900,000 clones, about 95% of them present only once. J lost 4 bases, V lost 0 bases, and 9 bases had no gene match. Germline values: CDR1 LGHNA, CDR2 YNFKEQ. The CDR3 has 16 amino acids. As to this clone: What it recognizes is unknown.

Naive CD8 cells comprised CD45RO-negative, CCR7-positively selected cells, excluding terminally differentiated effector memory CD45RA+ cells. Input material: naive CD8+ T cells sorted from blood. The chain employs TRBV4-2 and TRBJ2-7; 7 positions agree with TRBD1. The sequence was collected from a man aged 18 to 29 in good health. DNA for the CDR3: TGTGCCAGCAGCCAAGATCAGGGAGACAGGGTGTACGAGCAGTACTTC. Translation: CASSQDQGDRVYEQYF.